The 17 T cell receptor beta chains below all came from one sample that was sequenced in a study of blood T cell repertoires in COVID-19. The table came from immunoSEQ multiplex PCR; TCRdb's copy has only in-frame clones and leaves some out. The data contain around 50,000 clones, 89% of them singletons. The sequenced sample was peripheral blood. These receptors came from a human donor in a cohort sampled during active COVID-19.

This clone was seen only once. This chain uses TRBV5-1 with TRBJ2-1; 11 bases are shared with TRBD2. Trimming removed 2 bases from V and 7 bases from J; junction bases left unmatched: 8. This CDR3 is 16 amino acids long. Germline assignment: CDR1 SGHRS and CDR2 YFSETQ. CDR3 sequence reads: CASSFLTSGVFNEQFF. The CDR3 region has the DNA TGCGCCAGCAGCTTCCTGACTAGCGGGGTCTTTAATGAGCAGTTCTTC.

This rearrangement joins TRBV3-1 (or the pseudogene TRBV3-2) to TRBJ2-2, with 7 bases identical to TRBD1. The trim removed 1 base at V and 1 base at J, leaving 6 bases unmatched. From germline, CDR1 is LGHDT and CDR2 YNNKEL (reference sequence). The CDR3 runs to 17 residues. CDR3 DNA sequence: TGTGCCAGCAGCCAAGTTAGGGGGACAGAGAACACCGGGGAGCTGTTTTTT. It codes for CASSQVRGTENTGELFF.

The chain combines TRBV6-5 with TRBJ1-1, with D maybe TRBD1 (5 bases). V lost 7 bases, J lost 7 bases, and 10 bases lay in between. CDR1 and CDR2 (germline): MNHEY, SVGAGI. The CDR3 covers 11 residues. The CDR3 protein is CASTRQLEAFF. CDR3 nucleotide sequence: TGTGCCAGCACAAGACAGCTTGAAGCTTTCTTT.

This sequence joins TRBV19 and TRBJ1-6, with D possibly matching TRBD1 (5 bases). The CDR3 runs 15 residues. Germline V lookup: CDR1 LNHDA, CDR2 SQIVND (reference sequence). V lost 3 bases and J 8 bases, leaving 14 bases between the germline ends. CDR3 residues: CASSMVGQGYSPLHF. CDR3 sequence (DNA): TGTGCCAGTAGTATGGTTGGCCAGGGTTATTCACCCCTCCACTTT.

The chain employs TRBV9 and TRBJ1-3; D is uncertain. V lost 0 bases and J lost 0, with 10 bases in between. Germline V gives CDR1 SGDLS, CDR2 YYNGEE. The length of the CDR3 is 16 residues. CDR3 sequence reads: CASSVGGAISGNTIYF. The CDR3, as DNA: TGTGCCAGCAGCGTAGGGGGAGCAATCTCTGGAAACACCATATATTTT.

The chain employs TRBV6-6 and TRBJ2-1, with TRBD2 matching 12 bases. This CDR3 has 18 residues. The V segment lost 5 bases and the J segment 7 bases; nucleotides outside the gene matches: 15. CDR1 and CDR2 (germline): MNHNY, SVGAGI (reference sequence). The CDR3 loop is CASSPHPSSGRAGNEQFF. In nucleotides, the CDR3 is TGTGCCAGCAGTCCTCACCCCTCTAGCGGGAGGGCCGGGAATGAGCAGTTCTTC.

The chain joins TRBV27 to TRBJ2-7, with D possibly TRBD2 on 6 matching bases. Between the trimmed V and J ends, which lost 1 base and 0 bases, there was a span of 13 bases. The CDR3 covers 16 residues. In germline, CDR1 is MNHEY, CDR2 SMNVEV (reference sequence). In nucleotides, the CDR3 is TGTGCCAGCAGTTTATTGGGGCGGGGACGCTCCTACGAGCAGTACTTC. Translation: CASSLLGRGRSYEQYF.

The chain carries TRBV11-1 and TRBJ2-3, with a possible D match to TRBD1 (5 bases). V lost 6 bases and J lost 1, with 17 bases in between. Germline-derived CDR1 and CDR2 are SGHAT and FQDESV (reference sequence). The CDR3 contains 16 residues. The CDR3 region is CASSFQGFRGTDTQYF. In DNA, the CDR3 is TGTGCCAGCAGTTTTCAGGGTTTTCGCGGCACAGATACGCAGTATTTT.

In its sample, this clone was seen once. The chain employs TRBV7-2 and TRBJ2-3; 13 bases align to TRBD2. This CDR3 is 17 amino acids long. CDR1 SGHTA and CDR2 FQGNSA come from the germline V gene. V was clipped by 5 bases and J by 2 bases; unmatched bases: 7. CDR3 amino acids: CASSPRLAGGLTDTQYF. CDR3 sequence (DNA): TGTGCCAGCAGCCCGCGACTAGCGGGGGGCCTCACAGATACGCAGTATTTT. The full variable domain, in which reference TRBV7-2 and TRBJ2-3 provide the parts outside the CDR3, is GAGVSQSPSNKVTEKGKDVELRCDPISGHTALYWYRQSLGQGLEFLIYFQGNSAPDKSGLPSDRFSAERTGGSVSTLTIQRTQQEDSAVYLCASSPRLAGGLTDTQYFGPGTRLTVL.

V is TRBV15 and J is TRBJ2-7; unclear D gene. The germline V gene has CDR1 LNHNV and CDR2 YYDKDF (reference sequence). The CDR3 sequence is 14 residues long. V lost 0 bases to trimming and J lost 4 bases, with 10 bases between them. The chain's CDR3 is CATSRDPQFYEQYF. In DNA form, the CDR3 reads TGTGCCACCAGCAGAGATCCACAATTTTACGAGCAGTACTTC.

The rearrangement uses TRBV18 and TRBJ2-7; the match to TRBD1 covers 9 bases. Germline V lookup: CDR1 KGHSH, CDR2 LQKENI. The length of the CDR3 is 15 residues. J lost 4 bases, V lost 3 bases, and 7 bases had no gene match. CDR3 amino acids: CASSPLGQGRYEQYF. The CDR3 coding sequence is TGTGCCAGCTCACCGCTTGGACAGGGGAGGTACGAGCAGTACTTC. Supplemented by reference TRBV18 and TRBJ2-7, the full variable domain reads NAGVMQNPRHLVRRRGQEARLRCSPMKGHSHVYWYRQLPEEGLKFMVYLQKENIIDESGMPKERFSAEFPKEGPSILRIQQVVRGDSAAYFCASSPLGQGRYEQYFGPGTRLTVT.

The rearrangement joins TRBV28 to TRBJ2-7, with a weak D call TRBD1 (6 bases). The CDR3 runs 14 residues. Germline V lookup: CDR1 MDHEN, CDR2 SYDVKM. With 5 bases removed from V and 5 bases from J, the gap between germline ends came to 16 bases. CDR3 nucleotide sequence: TGTGCCAGCAGTCTACAGGGCATGGTACACGAGCAGTACTTC. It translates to CASSLQGMVHEQYF.

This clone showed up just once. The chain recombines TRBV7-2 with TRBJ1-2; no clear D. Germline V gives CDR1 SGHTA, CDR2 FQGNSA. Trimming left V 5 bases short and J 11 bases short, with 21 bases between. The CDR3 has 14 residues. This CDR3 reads CASSNIPGRGFYTF. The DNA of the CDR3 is TGTGCCAGCAGCAATATCCCCGGGCGCGGGTTTTACACCTTC.

DNA of the CDR3: TGTGCCATCAGTCGACTAGCGGAAGGCGATGAGCAGTTCTTC. Its translation: CAISRLAEGDEQFF. The chain is built from TRBV10-3 and TRBJ2-1; TRBD2 aligns across 9 bases. V dropped 5 bases and J dropped 8; count of bases not matched to a gene: 7. The CDR3 has 14 amino acids. Germline V gives CDR1 ENHRY, CDR2 SYGVKD.

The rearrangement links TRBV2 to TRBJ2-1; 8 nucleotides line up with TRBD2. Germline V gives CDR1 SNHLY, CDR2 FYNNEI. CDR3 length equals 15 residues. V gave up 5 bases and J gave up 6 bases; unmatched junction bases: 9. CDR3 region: CASSQRLAMANEQFF. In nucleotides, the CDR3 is TGTGCCAGCAGTCAACGACTAGCGATGGCCAATGAGCAGTTCTTC.

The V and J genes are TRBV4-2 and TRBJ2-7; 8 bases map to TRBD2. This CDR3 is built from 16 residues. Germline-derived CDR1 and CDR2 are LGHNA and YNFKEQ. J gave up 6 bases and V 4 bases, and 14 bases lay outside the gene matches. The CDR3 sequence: CASSPVFSGRSAEQYF. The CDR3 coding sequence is TGTGCCAGCAGCCCCGTTTTCAGCGGGAGATCCGCCGAGCAGTACTTC.

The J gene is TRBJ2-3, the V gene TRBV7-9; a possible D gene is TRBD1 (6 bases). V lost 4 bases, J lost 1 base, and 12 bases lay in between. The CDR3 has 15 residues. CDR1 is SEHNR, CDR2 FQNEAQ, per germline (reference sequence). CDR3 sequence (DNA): TGTGCCAGCAGCTCCCGGGACACTCGCACAGATACGCAGTATTTT. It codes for CASSSRDTRTDTQYF.